This TCR beta chain was observed in a study of cytomegalovirus exposure and HLA in healthy donors. The PCR had 60 Vbeta and 13 Jbeta primers. Only in-frame clones appear in the TCRdb table, and some are missing; sequencing was by immunoSEQ multiplex PCR. The sample comprises some 180,000 clones, 77% of which are singletons, and 1.4% to 1.5% rests with the top ten. This clone appeared once. The antigen is unknown. Study-level findings and limits: Based on reports, TCR beta sequences accurately predicted HLA-A and HLA-B alleles for most subjects.

The CDR3 is made up of 17 amino acids. The germline V gene has CDR1 MNHEY and CDR2 SMNVEV (reference sequence). Trimming took 6 bases from V and 0 from J; bases not matched to a gene: 10. Specimen: PBMCs. This sequence was found in a man aged 18 to 35 in good health and CMV-seronegative. The chain couples TRBV27 to TRBJ1-4; TRBD1 agrees at 7 bases. The CDR3 coding sequence is TGTGCCAGCAGGAGAGAGGGACAGCTAGCAACTAATGAAAAACTGTTTTTT. This codes for CASRREGQLATNEKLFF.